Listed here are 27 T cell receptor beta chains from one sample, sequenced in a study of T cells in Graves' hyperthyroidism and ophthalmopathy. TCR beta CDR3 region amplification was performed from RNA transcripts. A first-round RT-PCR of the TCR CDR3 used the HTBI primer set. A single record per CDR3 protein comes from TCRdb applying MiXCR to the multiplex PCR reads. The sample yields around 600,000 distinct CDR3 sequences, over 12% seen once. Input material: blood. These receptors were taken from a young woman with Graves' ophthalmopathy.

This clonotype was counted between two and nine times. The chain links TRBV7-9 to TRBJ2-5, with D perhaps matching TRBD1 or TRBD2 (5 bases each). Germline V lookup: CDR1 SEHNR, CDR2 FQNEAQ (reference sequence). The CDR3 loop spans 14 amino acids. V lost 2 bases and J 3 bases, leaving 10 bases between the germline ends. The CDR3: CASSLWDVEETQYF. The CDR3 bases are TGTGCCAGCAGCTTATGGGACGTAGAAGAGACCCAGTACTTC. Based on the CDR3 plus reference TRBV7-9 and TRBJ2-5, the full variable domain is DTGVSQNPRHKITKRGQNVTFRCDPISEHNRLYWYRQTLGQGPEFLTYFQNEAQLEKSRLLSDRFSAERPKGSFSTLEIQRTEQGDSAMYLCASSLWDVEETQYFGPGTRLLVL.

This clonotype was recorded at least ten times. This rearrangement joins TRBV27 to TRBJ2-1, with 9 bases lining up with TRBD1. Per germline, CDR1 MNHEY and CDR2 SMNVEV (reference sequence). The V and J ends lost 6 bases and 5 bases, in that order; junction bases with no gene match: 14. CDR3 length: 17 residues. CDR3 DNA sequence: TGTGCCAGCAGCCCCACGGAGAGGACAGGGGTCAACAATGAGCAGTTCTTC. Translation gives CASSPTERTGVNNEQFF.

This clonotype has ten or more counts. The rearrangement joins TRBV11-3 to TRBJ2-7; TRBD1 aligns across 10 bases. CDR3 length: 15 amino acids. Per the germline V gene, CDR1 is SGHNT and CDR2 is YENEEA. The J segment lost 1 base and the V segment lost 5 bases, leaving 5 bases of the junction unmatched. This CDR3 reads CASSHGQGVSYEQYF. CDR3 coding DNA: TGTGCCAGCAGCCATGGACAGGGGGTATCCTACGAGCAGTACTTC.

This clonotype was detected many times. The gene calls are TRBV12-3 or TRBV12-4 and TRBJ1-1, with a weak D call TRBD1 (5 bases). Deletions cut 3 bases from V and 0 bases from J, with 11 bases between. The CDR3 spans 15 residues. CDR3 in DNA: TGTGCCAGCAGTTTTCCGGGACGGCTGAACACTGAAGCTTTCTTT. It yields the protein CASSFPGRLNTEAFF.

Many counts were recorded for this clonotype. CDR3 DNA: TGTGCCAGCAGTGAAGGGCCGGGACAGATGAACACTGAAGCTTTCTTT. Translating it yields CASSEGPGQMNTEAFF. J is TRBJ1-1 and V is TRBV6-1, with 7 nucleotides matching TRBD1. This CDR3 is 16 amino acids long. Trimming cost V 1 base and J 0 bases; bases outside gene matches: 5. The germline V gene encodes CDR1 MNHNS and CDR2 SASEGT.

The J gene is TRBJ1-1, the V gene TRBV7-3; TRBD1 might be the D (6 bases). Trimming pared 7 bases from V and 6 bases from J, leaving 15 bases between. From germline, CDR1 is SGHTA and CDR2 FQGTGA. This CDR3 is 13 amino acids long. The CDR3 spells CASIQGGNPEAFF. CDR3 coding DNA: TGTGCCAGCATACAAGGGGGGAATCCTGAAGCTTTCTTT.

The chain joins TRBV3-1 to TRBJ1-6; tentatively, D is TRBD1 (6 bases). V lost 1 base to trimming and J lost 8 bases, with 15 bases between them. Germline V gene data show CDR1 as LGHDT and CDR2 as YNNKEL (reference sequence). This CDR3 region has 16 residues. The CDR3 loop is CASSQAGALYDSPLHF. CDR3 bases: TGTGCCAGCAGCCAAGCAGGGGCGCTATATGATTCACCCCTCCACTTT.

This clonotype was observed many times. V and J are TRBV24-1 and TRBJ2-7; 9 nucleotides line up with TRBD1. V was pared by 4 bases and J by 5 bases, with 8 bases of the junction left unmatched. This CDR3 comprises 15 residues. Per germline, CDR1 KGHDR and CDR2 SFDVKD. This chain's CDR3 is CATSEPGQGSDEQYF. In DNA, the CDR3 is TGTGCCACCAGTGAACCGGGACAGGGAAGCGACGAGCAGTACTTC.

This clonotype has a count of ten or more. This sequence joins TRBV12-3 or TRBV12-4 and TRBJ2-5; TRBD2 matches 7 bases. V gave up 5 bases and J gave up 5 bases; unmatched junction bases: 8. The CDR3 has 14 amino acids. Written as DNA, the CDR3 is TGTGCCAGCAGTACCGGGACTAATCTCGAGACCCAGTACTTC. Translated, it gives CASSTGTNLETQYF.

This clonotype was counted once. The CDR3 DNA is TGTGCCAGTAGTATCAGATTACCGGGACTAGCGGGACACAATGAGCAGTTCTTC. This codes for CASSIRLPGLAGHNEQFF. This chain uses TRBV19 with TRBJ2-1; 13 bases agree with TRBD2. The CDR3 is made up of 18 amino acids. Looked up from germline, CDR1 is LNHDA and CDR2 is SQIVND (reference sequence). The V and J ends lost 3 bases and 5 bases, in that order; junction bases with no gene match: 10.

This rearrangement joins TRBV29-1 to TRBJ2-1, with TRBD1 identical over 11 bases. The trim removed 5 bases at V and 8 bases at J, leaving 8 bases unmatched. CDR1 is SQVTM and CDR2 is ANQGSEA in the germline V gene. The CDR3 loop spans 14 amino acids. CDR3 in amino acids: CSVTRDRGFDEQFF. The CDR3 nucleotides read TGCAGCGTTACCCGGGACAGGGGGTTCGATGAGCAGTTCTTC.

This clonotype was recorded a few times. The CDR3 protein is CASSTPGTLSSYNEQFF. The DNA of the CDR3 is TGTGCCAGTAGTACCCCCGGGACTCTTAGCTCCTACAATGAGCAGTTCTTC. The V and J genes are TRBV19 and TRBJ2-1, with D maybe TRBD2 (6 bases). Germline loops: CDR1 LNHDA, CDR2 SQIVND (reference sequence). This CDR3 has 17 amino acids. Trimming took off 4 bases at V and 0 bases at J, with 16 bases between the two ends.

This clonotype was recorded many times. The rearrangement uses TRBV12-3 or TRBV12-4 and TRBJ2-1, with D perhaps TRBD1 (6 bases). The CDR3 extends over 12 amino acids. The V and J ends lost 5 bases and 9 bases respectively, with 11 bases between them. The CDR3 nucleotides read TGTGCCAGCAGTCCCGGACAGACTGAGCAGTTCTTC. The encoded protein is CASSPGQTEQFF.

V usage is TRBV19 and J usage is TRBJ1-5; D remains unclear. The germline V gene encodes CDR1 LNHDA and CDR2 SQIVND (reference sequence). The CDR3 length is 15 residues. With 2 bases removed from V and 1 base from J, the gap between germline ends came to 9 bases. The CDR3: CASSIIRGSNQPQHF. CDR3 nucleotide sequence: TGTGCCAGTAGTATAATCCGGGGAAGCAATCAGCCCCAGCATTTT.

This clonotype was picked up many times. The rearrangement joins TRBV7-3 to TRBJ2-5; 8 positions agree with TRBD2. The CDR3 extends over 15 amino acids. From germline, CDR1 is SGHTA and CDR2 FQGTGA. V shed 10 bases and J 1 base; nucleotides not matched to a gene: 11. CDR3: CATAQFGTSQETQYF. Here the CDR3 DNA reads TGTGCCACCGCGCAGTTCGGGACTAGCCAAGAGACCCAGTACTTC.

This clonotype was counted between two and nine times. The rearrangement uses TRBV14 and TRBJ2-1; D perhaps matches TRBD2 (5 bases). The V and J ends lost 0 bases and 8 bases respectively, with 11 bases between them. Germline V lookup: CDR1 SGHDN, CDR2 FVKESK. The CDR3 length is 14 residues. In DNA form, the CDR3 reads TGTGCCAGCAGCCAAGATTCACTAGGCCATGAGCAGTTCTTC. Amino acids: CASSQDSLGHEQFF.

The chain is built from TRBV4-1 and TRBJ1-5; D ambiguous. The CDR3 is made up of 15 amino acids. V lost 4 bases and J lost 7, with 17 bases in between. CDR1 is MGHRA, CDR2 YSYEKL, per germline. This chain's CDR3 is CASSRSRREAQPQHF. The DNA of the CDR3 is TGCGCCAGCAGCCGAAGCCGGAGGGAGGCCCAGCCCCAGCATTTT.

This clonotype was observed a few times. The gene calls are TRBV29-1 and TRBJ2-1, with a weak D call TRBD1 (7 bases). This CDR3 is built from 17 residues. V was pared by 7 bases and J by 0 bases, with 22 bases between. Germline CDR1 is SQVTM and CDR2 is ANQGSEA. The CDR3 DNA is TGCAGCGCCGGAGGGACAGCATGGGGCTCCTCCTACAATGAGCAGTTCTTC. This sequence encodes CSAGGTAWGSSYNEQFF.

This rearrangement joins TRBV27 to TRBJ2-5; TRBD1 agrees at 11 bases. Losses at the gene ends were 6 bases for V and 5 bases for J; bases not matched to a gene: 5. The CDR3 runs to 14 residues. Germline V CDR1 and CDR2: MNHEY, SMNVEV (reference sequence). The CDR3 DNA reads TGTGCCAGCAGGGACAGGGGGCCGGGGGAGACCCAGTACTTC. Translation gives CASRDRGPGETQYF.

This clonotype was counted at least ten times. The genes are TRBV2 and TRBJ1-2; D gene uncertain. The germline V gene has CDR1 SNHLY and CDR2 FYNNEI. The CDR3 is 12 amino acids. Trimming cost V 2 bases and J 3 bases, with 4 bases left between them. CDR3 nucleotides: TGTGCCAGCAGTGAATCGCACTATGGCTACACCTTC. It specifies CASSESHYGYTF. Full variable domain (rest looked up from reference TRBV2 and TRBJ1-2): EPEVTQTPSHQVTQMGQEVILRCVPISNHLYFYWYRQILGQKVEFLVSFYNNEISEKSEIFDDQFSVERPDGSNFTLKIRSTKLEDSAMYFCASSESHYGYTFGSGTRLTVV.

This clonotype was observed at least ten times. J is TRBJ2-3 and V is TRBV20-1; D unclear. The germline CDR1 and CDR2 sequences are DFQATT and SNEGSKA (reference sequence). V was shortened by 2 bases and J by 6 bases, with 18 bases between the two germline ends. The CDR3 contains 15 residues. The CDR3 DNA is TGCAGTGCTAGAAGATTCATGGGCAAGGAGGATACGCAGTATTTT. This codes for CSARRFMGKEDTQYF.

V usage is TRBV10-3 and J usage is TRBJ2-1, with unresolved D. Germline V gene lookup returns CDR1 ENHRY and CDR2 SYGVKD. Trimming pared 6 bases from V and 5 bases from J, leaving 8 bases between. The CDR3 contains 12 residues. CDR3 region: CAIRPSDNEQFF. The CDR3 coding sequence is TGTGCCATCAGACCCTCAGACAATGAGCAGTTCTTC.

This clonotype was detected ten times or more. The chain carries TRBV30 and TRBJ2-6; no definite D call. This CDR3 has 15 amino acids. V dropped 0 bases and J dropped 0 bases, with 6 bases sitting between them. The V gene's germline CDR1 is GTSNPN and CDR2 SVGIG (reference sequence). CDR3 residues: CAWSVTSSGANVLTF. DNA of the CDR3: TGTGCCTGGAGTGTGACAAGCTCTGGGGCCAACGTCCTGACTTTC.

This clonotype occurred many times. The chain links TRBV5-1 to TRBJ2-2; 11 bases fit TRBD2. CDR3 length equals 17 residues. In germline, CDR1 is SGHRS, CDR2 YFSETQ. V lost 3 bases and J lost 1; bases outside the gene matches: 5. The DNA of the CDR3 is TGCGCCAGCAGCTCGGGGACTAGCGGATTGAACACCGGGGAGCTGTTTTTT. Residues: CASSSGTSGLNTGELFF.

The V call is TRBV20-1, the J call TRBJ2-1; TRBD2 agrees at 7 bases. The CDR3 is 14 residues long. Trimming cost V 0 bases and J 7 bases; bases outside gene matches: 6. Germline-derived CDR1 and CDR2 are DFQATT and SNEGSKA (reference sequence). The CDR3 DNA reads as TGCAGTGCTAGAGATCGGAGGGAGGGGAATGAGCAGTTCTTC. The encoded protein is CSARDRREGNEQFF.

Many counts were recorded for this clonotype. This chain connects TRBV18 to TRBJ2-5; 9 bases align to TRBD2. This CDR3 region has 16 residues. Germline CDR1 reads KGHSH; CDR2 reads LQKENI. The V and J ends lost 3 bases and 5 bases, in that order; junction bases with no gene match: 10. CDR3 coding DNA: TGTGCCAGCTCACCGTTAGGAGCGGGAGGCGGTGAGACCCAGTACTTC. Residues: CASSPLGAGGGETQYF. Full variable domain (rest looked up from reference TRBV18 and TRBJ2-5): NAGVMQNPRHLVRRRGQEARLRCSPMKGHSHVYWYRQLPEEGLKFMVYLQKENIIDESGMPKERFSAEFPKEGPSILRIQQVVRGDSAAYFCASSPLGAGGGETQYFGPGTRLLVL.

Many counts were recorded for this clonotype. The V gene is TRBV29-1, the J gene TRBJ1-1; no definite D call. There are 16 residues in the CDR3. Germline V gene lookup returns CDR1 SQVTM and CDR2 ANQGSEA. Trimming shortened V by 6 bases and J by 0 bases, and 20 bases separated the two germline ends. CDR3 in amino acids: CSVDHTREGLNTEAFF. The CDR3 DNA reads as TGCAGCGTGGACCATACACGTGAGGGCCTGAACACTGAAGCTTTCTTT.